This TCR beta chain was recorded in a study of identical twins. This clonotype showed up just a few times. TCRdb re-analysed the 5' RACE reads in MiXCR, keeping a single row per CDR3 protein. There are approximately 500,000 distinct CDR3 sequences in the sample; roughly 15% occur only once, and roughly 0.4% lies in the top ten. V dropped 6 bases and J dropped 2 bases, with 12 bases sitting between them. CDR1 and CDR2 (germline): SGHRS, YFSETQ. This CDR3 has 13 residues. The same sample was also studied in work on yellow fever vaccine responses in identical twins.

The TCR comes from a woman between 18 and 30 years old in good health. What was sequenced was CD4+ T cells sorted from blood. The chain combines TRBV5-1 with TRBJ2-7, with a possible D match to TRBD1 (5 bases). The CDR3 DNA is TGCGCCAGCATGGGGCGGACACCCTACGAGCAGTACTTC. It translates to CASMGRTPYEQYF.